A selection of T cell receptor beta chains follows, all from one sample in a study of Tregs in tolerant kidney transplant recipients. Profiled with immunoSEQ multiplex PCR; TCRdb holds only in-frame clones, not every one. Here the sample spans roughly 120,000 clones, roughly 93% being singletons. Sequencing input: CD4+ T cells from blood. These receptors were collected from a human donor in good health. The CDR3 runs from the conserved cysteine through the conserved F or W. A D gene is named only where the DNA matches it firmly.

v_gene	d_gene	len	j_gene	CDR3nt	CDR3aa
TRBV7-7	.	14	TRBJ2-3	TGTGCCAGCAGCTTAGGGGGGAGAGGCGATACGCAGTATTTT	CASSLGGRGDTQYF
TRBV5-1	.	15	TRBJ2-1	TGCGCCAGCAGCTTGGGGGTGACTAGCTACAATGAGCAGTTCTTC	CASSLGVTSYNEQFF
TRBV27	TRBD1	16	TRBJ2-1	TGTGCCAGCAGTTCCCACAGGGGGCGGAATTGGAATGAGCAGTTCTTC	CASSSHRGRNWNEQFF
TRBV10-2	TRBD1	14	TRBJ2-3	TGCGCCAGCAATCGACAGGGGAGCACAGATACGCAGTATTTT	CASNRQGSTDTQYF
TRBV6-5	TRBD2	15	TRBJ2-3	TGTGCCAGCAGTTACGGCGGGGGTCGCACAGATACGCAGTATTTT	CASSYGGGRTDTQYF
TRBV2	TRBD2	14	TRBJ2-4	TGTGCCAGCATGGCGCTAGCGGGGGGTAACATTCAGTACTTC	CASMALAGGNIQYF
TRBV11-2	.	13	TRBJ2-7	TGTGCCAGCAGCTTAGATCCCGGCTACGAGCAGTACTTC	CASSLDPGYEQYF
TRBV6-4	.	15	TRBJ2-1	TGTGCCAGCATCAGCCGGGACTCTGTTTTCAATGAGCAGTTCTTC	CASISRDSVFNEQFF
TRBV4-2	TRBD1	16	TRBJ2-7	TGTGCCAGCAGCCAAGGCCTCGGGACAGGGTTCCACGAGCAGTACTTC	CASSQGLGTGFHEQYF
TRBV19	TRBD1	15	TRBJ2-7	TGTGCCAGTAGTATCGGGAAGGGGGCTCTTTACGAGCAGTACTTC	CASSIGKGALYEQYF